The clone carrying this T cell receptor (beta chain) has a handful of counts. Its antigen is as yet unknown. This sample is part of a study of T cells in localized non-small cell lung cancer. Study outcomes and limitations: Across samples, adjacent lung featured a median 57 of the top 100 tumor clones. Longer overall survival accompanied higher blood T cell density.

CDR1 and CDR2 (germline): MDHEN, SYDVKM. After removal of 8 bases from V and 3 bases from J, the junction contained 12 bases not matched to a gene. The CDR3 has 16 residues. Profiled with immunoSEQ multiplex PCR; TCRdb holds only in-frame clones, not every one. The profile shows just over 1,400 clones, 17% of them singletons. This receptor was identified in a female donor of 60 years or more with stage II lung adenocarcinoma. The genes are TRBV28 and TRBJ2-7, with 11 bases matching TRBD2. The source was normal lung tissue next to the tumor, collected before any cancer treatment. The CDR3 bases are TGTGCCAGCGAAGGCCCAGTCGGGACTAGCGGCTACGAGCAGTACTTC. Amino acid sequence: CASEGPVGTSGYEQYF.